Presented here are 10 T cell receptor beta chains from one specimen sequenced in a study of cytomegalovirus exposure and HLA in healthy donors. PCR involved 60 Vbeta and 13 Jbeta primers. Sequencing was performed with immunoSEQ multiplex PCR; in TCRdb, only in-frame clones are kept and a portion is missing. The sample records 150,000 to 250,000 clones, around three quarters being singletons. Specimen: PBMCs. The source of these receptors is a woman in her twenties or thirties in good health and CMV-seropositive.

This clone has just one count. The chain uses TRBV4-2 and TRBJ1-5; D is unclear. CDR1 and CDR2 (germline): LGHNA, YNFKEQ. This CDR3 is built from 16 residues. Trimming cost V 0 bases and J 4 bases, with 13 bases left between them. CDR3 coding DNA: TGTGCCAGCAGCCAAGATGAAAACGCGGGGAATCAGCCCCAGCATTTT. It encodes CASSQDENAGNQPQHF.

This chain joins TRBV5-4 and TRBJ1-2; 7 bases agree with TRBD1. V lost 2 bases, J lost 6 bases, and 7 bases stayed unmatched. The CDR3 has 14 residues. Germline assignment: CDR1 SGHNT and CDR2 YYREEE (reference sequence). The CDR3 DNA follows: TGTGCCAGCAGCTTCGAGCAGGGGGGAGATGGCTACACCTTC. Encoded protein: CASSFEQGGDGYTF.

A remark on this clone: This specimen includes other DNA sequences encoding the same CDR3. The chain combines TRBV27 with TRBJ1-1, with TRBD1 matching 7 bases. There are 14 residues in the CDR3. V trimming: 5 bases; J trimming: 1 base; junction bases outside the gene matches: 4. Germline assignment: CDR1 MNHEY and CDR2 SMNVEV (reference sequence). The CDR3 spells CASSPGTANTEAFF. The CDR3 bases are TGTGCCAGCAGTCCCGGGACAGCGAACACTGAAGCTTTCTTT.

The chain is built from TRBV13 and TRBJ2-1; the match to TRBD1 covers 12 bases. This CDR3 is 19 amino acids long. V lost 5 bases to trimming and J lost 0 bases; unmatched junction nucleotides: 11. The germline V gene has CDR1 PRHDT and CDR2 FYEKMQ (reference sequence). The CDR3 DNA reads as TGTGCCAGCAGCCTCACGGGACAGGGGGCCTGGAGCTCCTACAATGAGCAGTTCTTC. It yields the protein CASSLTGQGAWSSYNEQFF. The full variable domain, completed using reference TRBV13 and TRBJ2-1, is AAGVIQSPRHLIKEKRETATLKCYPIPRHDTVYWYQQGPGQDPQFLISFYEKMQSDKGSIPDRFSAQQFSDYHSELNMSSLELGDSALYFCASSLTGQGAWSSYNEQFFGPGTRLTVL.

This chain joins TRBV27 and TRBJ2-2, with 8 bases matching TRBD1. After removal of 6 bases from V and 1 base from J, the junction contained 10 bases not matched to a gene. The CDR3 extends over 17 amino acids. CDR1 is MNHEY, CDR2 SMNVEV, per germline (reference sequence). The CDR3 spells CASSNRATGENTGELFF. The CDR3 DNA sequence: TGTGCCAGCAGCAACCGAGCGACAGGGGAGAACACCGGGGAGCTGTTTTTT.

This chain connects TRBV6-5 to TRBJ2-1, with D possibly being TRBD2 (6 bases). Trimming pared 6 bases from V and 0 bases from J, leaving 12 bases between. The CDR3 loop spans 15 amino acids. Germline values: CDR1 MNHEY, CDR2 SVGAGI. The CDR3 nucleotides are TGTGCCAGCAGCGGGGACTCACGCTCCTACAATGAGCAGTTCTTC. Translated, it gives CASSGDSRSYNEQFF.

The chain combines TRBV5-4 with TRBJ1-2, with D maybe TRBD1 (5 bases). This CDR3 spans 14 amino acids. With 0 bases removed from V and 2 bases from J, the gap between germline ends came to 8 bases. Germline assignment: CDR1 SGHNT and CDR2 YYREEE (reference sequence). The CDR3 sequence: CASSLGQGNYGYTF. Written as DNA, the CDR3 is TGTGCCAGCAGCTTGGGTCAGGGAAACTATGGCTACACCTTC.

The rearrangement links TRBV5-1 to TRBJ2-1, with TRBD2 matching over 14 bases. Germline CDR1 SGHRS, CDR2 YFSETQ. CDR3 length equals 15 residues. The J segment lost 10 bases and the V segment lost 4 bases, leaving 7 bases of the junction unmatched. The CDR3 here is CASSGLAGGGEEQFF. The CDR3 DNA sequence: TGCGCCAGCAGCGGACTAGCGGGAGGTGGAGAGGAGCAGTTCTTC.

This chain uses TRBV4-1 with TRBJ2-1; D unresolved. The length of the CDR3 is 16 residues. The germline gives CDR1 MGHRA, CDR2 YSYEKL. The V end was cut by 1 base, the J end by 0 bases, with 10 bases between. CDR3 residues: CASSQVDSNSYNEQFF. In DNA form, the CDR3 reads TGCGCCAGCAGCCAAGTAGATAGTAACTCCTACAATGAGCAGTTCTTC.

The chain uses TRBV18 and TRBJ2-1; D is ambiguous. This CDR3 comprises 14 residues. Trimming took 3 bases from V and 5 from J, leaving 11 bases between them. The germline V gene has CDR1 KGHSH and CDR2 LQKENI. The CDR3 is CASSPLGPDNEQFF. CDR3 bases: TGTGCCAGCTCACCGCTAGGTCCCGACAATGAGCAGTTCTTC.